Reported below is one T cell receptor (beta chain). Beta-chain TCR CDR3 regions were amplified from RNA transcripts. First-round RT-PCR with HTBI primers preceded a second-round multiplex PCR. TCRdb re-derived calls from the multiplex PCR reads in MiXCR, one entry per CDR3 protein. The data show 230,000 or so distinct CDR3 sequences, with about 46% seen just once and less than 50% held by the top ten. J gave up 5 bases and V 6 bases, and 9 bases lay outside the gene matches. The CDR3 sequence is 13 residues long. Germline V CDR1 and CDR2: DFQATT, SNEGSKA (reference sequence). The source of the sample is a study of Graves' ophthalmopathy and Graves' hyperthyroidism. For the study at large: Peripheral blood was gathered at the point of initial diagnosis, before any treatment started.

The sample comprised peripheral blood. This clonotype was obtained from an adult man with Graves' ophthalmopathy. This rearrangement joins TRBV20-1 to TRBJ2-7; TRBD1 matches at 8 bases. The CDR3 is CSAKQGGFDEQYF. For the CDR3, the DNA is TGCAGTGCCAAACAGGGGGGTTTCGACGAGCAGTACTTC.